The following is a T cell receptor (beta chain) sequence with its context. The source of the sample is a study of blood T cell repertoires in COVID-19. TCRdb keeps only in-frame clones here, not all; method: immunoSEQ multiplex PCR. The sample shows roughly 430,000 clones, approximately 85% of them seen only once. Germline V gene sequence: CDR1 GTSNPN, CDR2 SVGIG (reference sequence). V gave up 1 base and J gave up 9 bases; unmatched junction bases: 2. This CDR3 has 13 amino acids. This sequence originates from a woman in her forties with acute COVID-19. This chain links TRBV30 with TRBJ2-1; 11 bases map to TRBD2. Sequences were obtained from PBMCs or T cells enriched from blood (not recorded which). The CDR3 DNA reads as TGTGCCTGGAGTGGACTAGCGGGGTCTGAGCAGTTCTTC. It yields the protein CAWSGLAGSEQFF.